The rows below give T cell receptor beta chains drawn from one sample of a study of T-cell memory formation after mild COVID-19. TCRdb used MiXCR to reprocess the 5' RACE reads, holding one entry per CDR3 protein. The table includes a few hundred thousand distinct CDR3 sequences, around a fifth detected once. The sequenced sample consisted of PBMCs or a T cell subset sorted from them (not recorded which). These TCRs come from an adult woman who had mild COVID-19 (a few samples of this study predate the infection). Cell type and time point are not known. The CDR3 runs from the conserved cysteine through the conserved F or W. Each record gives: D gene, J gene, V gene, clone size, CDR3 length, CDR3 protein, CDR3 DNA. D genes are given only for firm matches. A row's size may be missing; if present it is once, few, many or a size class.

TRBD1,TRBJ1-2,TRBV6-6,few,16,CASSYLDRVVGYGYTF,TGTGCCAGCAGTTACTTGGACAGGGTGGTGGGGTATGGCTACACCTTC
TRBD1,TRBJ2-5,TRBV24-1,few,15,CATSAAGTGQETQYF,TGTGCCACCAGTGCCGCCGGGACAGGACAAGAGACCCAGTACTTC
.,TRBJ2-1,TRBV7-2,.,13,CASSLESDRGMFF,TGTGCCAGCAGCTTAGAGTCCGACCGCGGGATGTTCTTC
.,TRBJ1-1,TRBV5-8,.,12,CASSPTTQEAFF,TGTGCCAGCAGCCCTACCACCCAGGAAGCTTTCTTT
.,TRBJ2-3,TRBV2,few,13,CASEYSRTDTQYF,TGTGCCAGCGAATATTCGCGCACAGATACGCAGTATTTT
TRBD2,TRBJ2-5,TRBV7-2,.,18,CASSLIRTSGSRQETQYF,TGTGCCAGCAGCTTAATCCGGACTAGCGGGAGTCGGCAGGAGACCCAGTACTTC
.,TRBJ1-5,TRBV6-5,.,17,CASSYSRPSTGNQPQHF,TGTGCCAGCAGTTACTCGAGGCCATCGACAGGCAATCAGCCCCAGCATTTT
TRBD1,TRBJ1-6,TRBV19,few,15,CASTNGDSLVSPLHF,TGTGCCAGTACCAATGGGGACAGCCTGGTGTCACCCCTCCACTTT
.,TRBJ2-6,TRBV5-5,many,17,CASSSDGRLSGANVLTF,TGTGCCAGCAGCTCGGACGGCAGATTATCTGGGGCCAACGTCCTGACTTTC
TRBD1,TRBJ2-3,TRBV6-5,.,14,CASGAGQGPDTQYF,TGTGCCAGTGGGGCGGGACAGGGCCCAGATACGCAGTATTTT
.,TRBJ2-7,TRBV6-5,many,14,CASSLVGGGYEQYF,TGTGCCAGCAGTTTGGTCGGGGGTGGATACGAGCAGTACTTC
.,TRBJ1-2,TRBV29-1,.,16,CSVRSRRDNMASGYTF,TGCAGCGTTAGGTCCAGGAGGGACAACATGGCCTCCGGCTACACCTTC
.,TRBJ2-7,TRBV3-1,.,12,CASSQRGGEQYF,TGTGCCAGCAGCCAAAGAGGGGGCGAGCAGTACTTC
.,TRBJ2-1,TRBV21-1,few,16,CASSISGQGGVNEQFF,TGTGCCAGCAGCATCTCTGGACAGGGAGGGGTCAATGAGCAGTTCTTC
TRBD1,TRBJ1-2,TRBV9,many,16,CASSAGQGTYSYGYTF,TGTGCCAGCAGCGCAGGACAGGGGACCTATTCCTATGGCTACACCTTC
.,TRBJ2-3,TRBV7-6,few,17,CASSQPRGAGGTDTQYF,TGTGCCAGCAGCCAACCCCGGGGGGCTGGAGGTACAGATACGCAGTATTTT
TRBD2,TRBJ2-1,TRBV9,few,15,CASSEGLAGDNEQFF,TGTGCCAGCAGCGAGGGACTAGCGGGAGACAATGAGCAGTTCTTC
TRBD1,TRBJ2-7,TRBV2,few,14,CASRPDRGPYEQYF,TGTGCCAGCAGACCTGACAGGGGGCCCTACGAGCAGTACTTC
TRBD2,TRBJ2-1,TRBV18,few,14,CASSKAGDPNEQFF,TGTGCCAGCTCGAAAGCGGGAGACCCCAATGAGCAGTTCTTC
TRBD1,TRBJ1-5,TRBV7-8,few,19,CASSLVPLAGTGFNQPQHF,TGTGCCAGCAGCTTAGTCCCCCTGGCGGGGACAGGGTTCAATCAGCCCCAGCATTTT
TRBD1,TRBJ1-2,TRBV20-1,few,16,CSANGAFRTGPYGYTF,TGCAGTGCCAACGGGGCCTTTAGGACAGGGCCCTATGGCTACACCTTC